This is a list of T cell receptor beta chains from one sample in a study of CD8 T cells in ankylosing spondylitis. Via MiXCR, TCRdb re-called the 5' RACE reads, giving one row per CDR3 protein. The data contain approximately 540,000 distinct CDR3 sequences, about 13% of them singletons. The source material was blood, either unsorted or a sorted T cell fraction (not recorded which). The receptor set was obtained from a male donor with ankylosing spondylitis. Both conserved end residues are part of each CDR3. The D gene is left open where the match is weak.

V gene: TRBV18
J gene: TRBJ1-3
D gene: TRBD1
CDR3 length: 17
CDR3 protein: CASSPINQGAAGNTIYF

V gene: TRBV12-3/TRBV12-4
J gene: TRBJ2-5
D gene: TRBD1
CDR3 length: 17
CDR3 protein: CASSTNPDRGTEETQYF

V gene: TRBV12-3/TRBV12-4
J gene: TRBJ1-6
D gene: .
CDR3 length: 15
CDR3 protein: CASSLRAVDNSPLHF

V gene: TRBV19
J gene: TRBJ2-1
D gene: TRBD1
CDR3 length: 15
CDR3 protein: CASSPGQGAINEQFF

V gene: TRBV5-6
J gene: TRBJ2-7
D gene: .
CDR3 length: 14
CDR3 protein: CASGSGGLTYEQYF

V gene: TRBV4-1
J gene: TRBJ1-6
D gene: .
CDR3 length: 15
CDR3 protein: CASSQGPGVDSSLHF

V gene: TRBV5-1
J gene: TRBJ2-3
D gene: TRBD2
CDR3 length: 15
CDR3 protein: CASSLGGEGRNTQYF

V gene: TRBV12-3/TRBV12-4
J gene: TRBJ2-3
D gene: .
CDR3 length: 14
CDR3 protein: CASSSTPGWDTQYF

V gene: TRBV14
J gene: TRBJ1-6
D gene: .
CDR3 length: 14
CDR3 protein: CASSQGAAISPLHF

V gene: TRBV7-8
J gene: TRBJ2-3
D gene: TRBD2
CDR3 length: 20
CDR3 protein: CASSPPPGVAGGSSTDTQYF

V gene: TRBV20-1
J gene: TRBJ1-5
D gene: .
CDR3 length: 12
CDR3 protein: CSAAGGNQPQHF

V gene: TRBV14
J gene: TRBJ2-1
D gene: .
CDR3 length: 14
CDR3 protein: CASSPLSVPNEQFF

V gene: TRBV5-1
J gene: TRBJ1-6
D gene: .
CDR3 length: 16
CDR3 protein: CASSFSNGDYNSPLHF

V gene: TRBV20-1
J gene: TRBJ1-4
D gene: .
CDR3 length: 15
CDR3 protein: CSARDPQVIREKLFF

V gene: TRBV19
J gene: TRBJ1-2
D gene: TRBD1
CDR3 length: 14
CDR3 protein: CASRKPDRGHGYTF

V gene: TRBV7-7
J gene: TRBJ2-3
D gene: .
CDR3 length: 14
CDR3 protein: CASSPWGLTDTQYF

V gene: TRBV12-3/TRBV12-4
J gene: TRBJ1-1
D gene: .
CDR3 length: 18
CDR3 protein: CASRTPGQPRNRNTEAFF

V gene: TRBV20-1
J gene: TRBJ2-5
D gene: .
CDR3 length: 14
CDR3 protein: CSARPVGVQETQYF

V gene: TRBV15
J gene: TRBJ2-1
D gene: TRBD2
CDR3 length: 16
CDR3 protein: CATSRVSGIRYNEQFF

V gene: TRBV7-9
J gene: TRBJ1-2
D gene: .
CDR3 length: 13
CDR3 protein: CASIEEPRGGYTF

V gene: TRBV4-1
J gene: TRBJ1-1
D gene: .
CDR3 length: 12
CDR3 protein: CASSQGTAEAFF

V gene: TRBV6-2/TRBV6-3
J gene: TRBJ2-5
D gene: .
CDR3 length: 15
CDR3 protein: CASTLGREIGETQYF

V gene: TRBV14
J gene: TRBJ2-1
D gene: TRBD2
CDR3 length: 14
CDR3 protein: CASSRREGYNEQFF

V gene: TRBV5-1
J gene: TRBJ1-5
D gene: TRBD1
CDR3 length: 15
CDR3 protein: CASSKGDSSNQPQHF

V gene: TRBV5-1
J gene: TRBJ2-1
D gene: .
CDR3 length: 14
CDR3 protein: CASSLEPVNNEQFF

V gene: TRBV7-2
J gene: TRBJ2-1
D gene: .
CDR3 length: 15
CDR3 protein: CASSPGGGRRNEQFF

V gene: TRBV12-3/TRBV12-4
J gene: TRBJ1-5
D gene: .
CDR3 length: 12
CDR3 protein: CASSPRLQPQHF

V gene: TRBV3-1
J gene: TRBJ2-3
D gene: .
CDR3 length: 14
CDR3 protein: CASSQEVGTDTQYF

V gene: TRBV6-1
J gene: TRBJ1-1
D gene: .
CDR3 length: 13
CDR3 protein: CATARGEGTEAFF